Many counts were recorded for the clone carrying this T cell receptor (beta chain). Its antigen is not identified. Each CDR3 protein is one row after TCRdb ran MiXCR on the RT-PCR reads. The data contain approximately 680,000 distinct CDR3 sequences, 15% to 19% of them singletons. Germline CDR1 and CDR2: SGHTA and FQGNSA. Trimming cost V 2 bases and J 2 bases, with 9 bases left between them. The CDR3 is made up of 15 amino acids. The record originates from a study of response to subunit inactivated influenza vaccine. Study-level results: T cells newly recruited by each seasonal influenza vaccination are few, the authors suggested.

The origin of this receptor is a man in his fifties who received an inactivated influenza vaccine. This specimen was PBMCs from blood, taken less than 13 days after vaccination. The V gene is TRBV7-2, the J gene TRBJ2-2, with D tentatively TRBD2 (5 bases). CDR3 DNA: TGTGCCAGCAGCTTACGAGGGTTCAACACCGGGGAGCTGTTTTTT. This translates into CASSLRGFNTGELFF.